This TCR beta chain came from a study of technical replicates of blood from a few donors. The trim removed 5 bases at V and 4 bases at J, leaving 11 bases unmatched. The CDR3 totals 15 residues. The germline V gene has CDR1 SGHTA and CDR2 FQGNSA. The table came from immunoSEQ multiplex PCR; TCRdb's copy has only in-frame clones and leaves some out. The profile shows tens of thousands of clones, 90% to 95% of them singletons. The sequence was obtained from a human donor in good health. The chain is built from TRBV7-2 and TRBJ2-7, with TRBD1 matching 7 bases. What was sequenced was T cells isolated from PBMCs. This CDR3 reads CASSLPMTGWYEQYF. DNA of the CDR3: TGTGCCAGCAGCCTCCCTATGACAGGGTGGTACGAGCAGTACTTC.